This T cell receptor (beta chain) was captured in a study of blood T cell repertoires in COVID-19. In the study overall: Italy, Spain and the United States were the sources of the convalescent and acute COVID-19 samples. PBMCs, B-cell-depleted T cells, or T cells provided the cDNA or gDNA that made up the material.

This CDR3 spans 13 amino acids. Trimming removed 10 bases from V and 6 bases from J; junction bases left unmatched: 4. Original processing methods: Amplified reference gene primers provided the basis for estimating nucleated cell counts. Measured with immunoSEQ multiplex PCR; TCRdb has only the in-frame clones, and not every one. V and J calls and clone size come straight from that table; D and trimming were deduced from the DNA. The sample contains 150,000 or so clones, almost 85% of which appear only once. The chain is built from TRBV12-3 or TRBV12-4 and TRBJ2-1; 12 positions agree with TRBD2. The sequence derives from a middle-aged man who had recovered from COVID-19. The sequencing sample was made of peripheral blood. The CDR3 loop reads CATGLAGPNEQFF. CDR3 in DNA: TGTGCCACCGGACTAGCGGGACCCAATGAGCAGTTCTTC.